A selection of T cell receptor beta chains follows, all from one sample in a study of blood T cell repertoires in COVID-19. Sequencing was performed with immunoSEQ multiplex PCR; in TCRdb, only in-frame clones are kept and a portion is missing. The sample includes about 110,000 clones, approximately 62% of them seen just once. The sample consisted of peripheral blood. These receptors came from a man aged 80 or over with acute or convalescent COVID-19. The CDR3 runs from the conserved cysteine through the conserved F or W. A D gene is named only where the DNA matches it firmly. The size field is filled for only some rows; it gives once, few, many or a size class.

v_call,clone_size,d_call,j_call,cdr3_aa,cdr3_nt
TRBV9,few,-,TRBJ2-7,CASSPRTYEQYF,TGTGCCAGCAGCCCCCGTACCTACGAGCAGTACTTC
TRBV19,-,TRBD1,TRBJ1-4,CASTRTGLGKLFF,TGTGCCAGTACCCGGACAGGGCTTGGAAAACTGTTTTTT
TRBV9,few,-,TRBJ1-6,CASSENRDENNSPLHF,TGTGCCAGCAGCGAGAACAGGGATGAAAATAATTCACCCCTCCACTTT
TRBV29-1,once,TRBD1,TRBJ2-4,CSAEVTGGAKNIQYF,TGCAGCGCCGAAGTGACAGGGGGGGCCAAAAACATTCAGTACTTC
TRBV10-3,few,TRBD2,TRBJ2-3,CAISGRRAGGLTDTQYF,TGTGCCATCAGTGGCCGCCGGGCGGGAGGTCTCACAGATACGCAGTATTTT
TRBV18,-,-,TRBJ1-1,CASSGQKNTEAFF,TGTGCCAGCTCGGGACAAAAGAACACTGAAGCTTTCTTT
TRBV6-5,-,TRBD1,TRBJ2-2,CASRRQGGTGELFF,TGTGCCAGCAGGCGACAGGGGGGGACCGGGGAGCTGTTTTTT
TRBV5-6,-,TRBD2,TRBJ2-7,CASSLGLAGVEQYF,TGTGCCAGCAGCTTGGGACTAGCGGGAGTCGAGCAGTACTTC
TRBV30,-,TRBD2,TRBJ2-1,CAWKGAGGRAGEQFF,TGTGCCTGGAAGGGAGCGGGAGGGCGCGCAGGGGAGCAGTTCTTC
TRBV6-5,-,TRBD2,TRBJ2-4,CASSYGLAVAKNIQYF,TGTGCCAGCAGTTACGGACTAGCCGTAGCCAAAAACATTCAGTACTTC
TRBV9,-,TRBD2,TRBJ2-5,CASSVEGTRQETQYF,TGTGCCAGCAGCGTAGAAGGGACTAGACAAGAGACCCAGTACTTC
TRBV5-6,-,TRBD1,TRBJ2-7,CASSTGVGEQYF,TGTGCCAGCAGCACAGGGGTGGGAGAGCAGTACTTC
TRBV10-3,-,TRBD1,TRBJ1-6,CAIRRTGSSESPLHF,TGTGCCATCAGAAGGACAGGGTCGAGCGAATCACCCCTCCACTTT
TRBV12-3/TRBV12-4,-,-,TRBJ1-1,CASIGGDTEAFF,TGTGCCAGCATTGGGGGGGACACTGAAGCTTTCTTT